This T cell receptor (beta chain) was recovered during a study of OX40 agonist ivuxolimab in advanced cancers. Looking at the study overall: Partial responses occurred in three patients (one hepatocellular carcinoma, two cutaneous melanoma).

Blood specimens came from baseline, cycle 4 day 1, and cycle 7 day 1. The CDR3 runs 8 residues. Repertoires were generated with immunoSEQ multiplex PCR, while TCRdb's copy carries only in-frame clones and drops some. The sample shows about 62,000 clones, about 92% of them seen only once. This sample comprised CD4+ or CD8+ T cells sorted from blood, obtained in a trial of the OX40 agonist ivuxolimab. The chain carries TRBV12-2 and TRBJ1-2. TRBV12-2 is annotated as a pseudogene. This receptor was taken from an adult with an advanced solid tumor such as melanoma, head and neck, liver or kidney cancer. CDR3 DNA sequence: TGTACTAGCGGGGGCTACACCTTC. Translated, it gives CTSGGYTF.